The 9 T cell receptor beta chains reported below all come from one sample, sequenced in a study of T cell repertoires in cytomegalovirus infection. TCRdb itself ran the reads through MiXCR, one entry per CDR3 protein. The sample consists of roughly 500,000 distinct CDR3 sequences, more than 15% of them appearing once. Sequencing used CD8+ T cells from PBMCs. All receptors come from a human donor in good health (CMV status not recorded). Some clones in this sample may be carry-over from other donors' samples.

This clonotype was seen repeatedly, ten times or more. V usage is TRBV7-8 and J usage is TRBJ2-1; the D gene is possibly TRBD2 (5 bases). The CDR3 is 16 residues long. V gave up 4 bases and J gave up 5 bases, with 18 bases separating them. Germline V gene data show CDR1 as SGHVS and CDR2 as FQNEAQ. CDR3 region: CASSYEGVRVNNEQFF. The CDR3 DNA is TGTGCCAGCAGCTACGAGGGAGTGAGGGTAAACAATGAGCAGTTCTTC. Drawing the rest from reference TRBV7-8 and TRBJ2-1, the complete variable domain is GAGVSQSPRYKVAKRGQDVALRCDPISGHVSLFWYQQALGQGPEFLTYFQNEAQLDKSGLPSDRFFAERPEGSVSTLKIQRTQQEDSAVYLCASSYEGVRVNNEQFFGPGTRLTVL.

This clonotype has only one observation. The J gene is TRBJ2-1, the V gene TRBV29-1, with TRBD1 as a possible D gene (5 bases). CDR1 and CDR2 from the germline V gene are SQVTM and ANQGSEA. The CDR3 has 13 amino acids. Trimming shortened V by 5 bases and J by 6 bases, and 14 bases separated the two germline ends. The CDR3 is CSVPRQTTNEQFF. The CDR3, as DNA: TGCAGCGTTCCCAGACAGACAACCAATGAGCAGTTCTTC.

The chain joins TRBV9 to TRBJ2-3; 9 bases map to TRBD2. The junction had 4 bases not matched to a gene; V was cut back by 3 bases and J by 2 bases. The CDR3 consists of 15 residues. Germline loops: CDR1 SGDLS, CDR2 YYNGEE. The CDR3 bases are TGTGCCAGCAGCGCGGGACTAGCCTCCACAGATACGCAGTATTTT. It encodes CASSAGLASTDTQYF.

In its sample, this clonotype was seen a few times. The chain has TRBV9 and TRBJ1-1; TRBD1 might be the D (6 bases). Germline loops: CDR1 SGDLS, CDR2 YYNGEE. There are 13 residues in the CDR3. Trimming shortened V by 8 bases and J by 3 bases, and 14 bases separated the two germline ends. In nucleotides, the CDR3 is TGTGCCAGTGGGGGCGACCGCGACACTGAAGCTTTCTTT. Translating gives CASGGDRDTEAFF.

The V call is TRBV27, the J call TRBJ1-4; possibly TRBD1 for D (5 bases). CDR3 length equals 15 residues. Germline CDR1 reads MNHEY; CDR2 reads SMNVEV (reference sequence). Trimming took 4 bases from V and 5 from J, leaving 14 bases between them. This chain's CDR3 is CASSSREGANEKLFF. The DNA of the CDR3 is TGTGCCAGCAGTTCCCGGGAAGGGGCGAATGAAAAACTGTTTTTT.

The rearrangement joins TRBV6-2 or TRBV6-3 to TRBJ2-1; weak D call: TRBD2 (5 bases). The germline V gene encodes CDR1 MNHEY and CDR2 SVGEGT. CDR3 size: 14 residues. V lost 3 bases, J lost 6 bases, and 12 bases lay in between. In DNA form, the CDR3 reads TGTGCCAGCAGTTATCCAGCGGCCGTCAATGAGCAGTTCTTC. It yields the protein CASSYPAAVNEQFF.

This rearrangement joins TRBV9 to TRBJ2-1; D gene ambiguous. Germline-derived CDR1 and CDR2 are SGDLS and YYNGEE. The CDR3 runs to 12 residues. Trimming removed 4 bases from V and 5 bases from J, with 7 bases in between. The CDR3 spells CASSTPNNEQFF. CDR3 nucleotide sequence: TGTGCCAGCAGCACCCCCAACAATGAGCAGTTCTTC.

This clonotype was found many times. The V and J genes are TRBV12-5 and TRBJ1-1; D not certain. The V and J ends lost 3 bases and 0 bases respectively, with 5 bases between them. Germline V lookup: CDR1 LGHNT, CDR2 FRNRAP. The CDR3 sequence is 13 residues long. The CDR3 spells CASGFQMNTEAFF. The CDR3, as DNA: TGTGCTAGTGGTTTCCAAATGAACACTGAAGCTTTCTTT.

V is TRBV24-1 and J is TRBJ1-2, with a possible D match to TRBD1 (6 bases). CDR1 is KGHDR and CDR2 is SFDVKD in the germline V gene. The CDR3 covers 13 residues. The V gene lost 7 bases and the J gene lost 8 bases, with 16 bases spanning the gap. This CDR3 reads CATRTTGRHGYTF. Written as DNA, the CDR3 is TGTGCCACCAGAACAACAGGGCGGCACGGCTACACCTTC.